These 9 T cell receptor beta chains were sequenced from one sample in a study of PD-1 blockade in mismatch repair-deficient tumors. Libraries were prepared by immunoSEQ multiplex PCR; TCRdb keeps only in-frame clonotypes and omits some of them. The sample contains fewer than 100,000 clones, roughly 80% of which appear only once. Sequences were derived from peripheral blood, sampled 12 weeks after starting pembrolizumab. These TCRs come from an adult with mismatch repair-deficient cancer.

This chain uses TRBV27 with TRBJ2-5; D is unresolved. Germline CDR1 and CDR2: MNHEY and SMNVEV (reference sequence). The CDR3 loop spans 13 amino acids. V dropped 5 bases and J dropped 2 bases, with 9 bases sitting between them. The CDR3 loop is CASSGLNQETQYF. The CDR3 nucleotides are TGTGCCAGCAGTGGGTTAAATCAAGAGACCCAGTACTTC.

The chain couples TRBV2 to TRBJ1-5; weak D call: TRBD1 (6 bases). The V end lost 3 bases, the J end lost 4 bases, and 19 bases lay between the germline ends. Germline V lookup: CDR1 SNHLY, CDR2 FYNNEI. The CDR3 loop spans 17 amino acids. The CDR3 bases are TGTGCCAGCAGTGATGCCCTTGGGGGGGCTTGGAATCAGCCCCAGCATTTT. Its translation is CASSDALGGAWNQPQHF.

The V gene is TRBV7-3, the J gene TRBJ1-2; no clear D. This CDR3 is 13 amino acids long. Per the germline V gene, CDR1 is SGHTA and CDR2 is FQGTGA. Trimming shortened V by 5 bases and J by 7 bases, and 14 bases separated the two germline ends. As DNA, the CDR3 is TGTGCCAGCAGCCGGACGGGCTCGGGTGGCTACACCTTC. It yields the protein CASSRTGSGGYTF.

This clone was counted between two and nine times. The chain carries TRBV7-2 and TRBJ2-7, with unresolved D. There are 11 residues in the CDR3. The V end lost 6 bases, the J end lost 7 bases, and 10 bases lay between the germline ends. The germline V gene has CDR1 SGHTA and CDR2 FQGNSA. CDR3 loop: CASSSSREQYF. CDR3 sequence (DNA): TGTGCCAGCAGTTCCTCGCGGGAGCAGTACTTC.

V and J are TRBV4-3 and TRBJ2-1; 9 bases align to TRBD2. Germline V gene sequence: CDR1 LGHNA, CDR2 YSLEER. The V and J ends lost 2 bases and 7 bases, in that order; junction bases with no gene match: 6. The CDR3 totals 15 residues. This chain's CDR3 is CASSQYSGSGNEQFF. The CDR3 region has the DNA TGCGCCAGCAGCCAATATAGCGGGAGTGGGAATGAGCAGTTCTTC.

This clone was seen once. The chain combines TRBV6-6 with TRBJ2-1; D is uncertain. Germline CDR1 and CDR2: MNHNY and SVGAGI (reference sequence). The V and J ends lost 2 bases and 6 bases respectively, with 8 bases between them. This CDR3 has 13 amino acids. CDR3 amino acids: CASSYGQFNEQFF. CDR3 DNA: TGTGCCAGCAGTTACGGGCAGTTCAATGAGCAGTTCTTC.

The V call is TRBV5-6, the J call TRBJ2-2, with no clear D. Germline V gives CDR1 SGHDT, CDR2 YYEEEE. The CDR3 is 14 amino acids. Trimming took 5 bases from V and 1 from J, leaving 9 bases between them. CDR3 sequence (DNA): TGTGCCAGCAGAACCTTTTTGAACACCGGGGAGCTGTTTTTT. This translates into CASRTFLNTGELFF. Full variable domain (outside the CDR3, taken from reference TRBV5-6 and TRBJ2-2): DAGVTQSPTHLIKTRGQQVTLRCSPKSGHDTVSWYQQALGQGPQFIFQYYEEEERQRGNFPDRFSGHQFPNYSSELNVNALLLGDSALYLCASRTFLNTGELFFGEGSRLTVL.

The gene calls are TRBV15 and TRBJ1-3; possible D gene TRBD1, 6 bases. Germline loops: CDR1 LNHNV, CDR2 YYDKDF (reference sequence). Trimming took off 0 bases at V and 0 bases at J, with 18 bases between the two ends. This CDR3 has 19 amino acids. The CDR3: CATSRDYREADYSGNTIYF. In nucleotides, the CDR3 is TGTGCCACCAGCAGAGACTACAGGGAGGCAGATTACTCTGGAAACACCATATATTTT.

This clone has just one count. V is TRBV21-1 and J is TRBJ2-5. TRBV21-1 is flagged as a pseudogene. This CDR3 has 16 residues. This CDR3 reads CASSKECRVTQATQYF. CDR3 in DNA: TGTGCCAGCAGCAAAGAATGTAGGGTCACTCAAGCGACCCAGTACTTC.